These 10 T cell receptor beta chains share one sample of origin, sequenced in a study of T cell repertoires in cytomegalovirus infection. Which antigens these TCRs recognize remains unknown. TCRdb used MiXCR to reprocess the reads, holding one entry per CDR3 protein. The sample carries 110,000 to 150,000 distinct CDR3 sequences, 32% recorded once. The sequencing used CD8+ T cells from cultured PBMCs, collected from culture after CMV antigen stimulation. The origin of the receptors is a human donor in good health (CMV status not recorded). Some clones in this sample may be carry-over from other donors' samples.

The chain joins TRBV6-5 to TRBJ2-5, with D possibly matching TRBD2 (5 bases). The germline gives CDR1 MNHEY, CDR2 SVGAGI. The CDR3 spans 17 residues. Trimming removed 2 bases from V and 2 bases from J, with 18 bases in between. As DNA, the CDR3 is TGTGCCAGCAGTTACAACTTTGAGGGTGCGCTTCAAGAGACCCAGTACTTC. This gives the protein CASSYNFEGALQETQYF.

This clonotype was detected only a few times. CDR3 region: CASSNRQGPYEQYF. The CDR3 bases are TGTGCCAGCAGCAACCGACAGGGACCCTACGAGCAGTACTTC. This chain joins TRBV7-9 and TRBJ2-7; 7 nucleotides line up with TRBD1. This CDR3 has 14 amino acids. Germline lookup yields CDR1 SEHNR and CDR2 FQNEAQ (reference sequence). The junction had 6 bases not matched to a gene; V was cut back by 5 bases and J by 2 bases.

This clonotype came up many times. The chain combines TRBV7-6 with TRBJ1-4; D call uncertain. The CDR3 is 14 amino acids. Trimming removed 1 base from V and 4 bases from J, with 7 bases in between. Germline loops: CDR1 SGHVS, CDR2 FNYEAQ. CDR3 amino acids: CASSLVAYNEKLFF. CDR3 sequence (DNA): TGTGCCAGCAGCTTAGTCGCCTATAATGAAAAACTGTTTTTT. Using reference TRBV7-6 and TRBJ1-4 for the parts outside the CDR3, the full variable domain is GAGVSQSPRYKVTKRGQDVALRCDPISGHVSLYWYRQALGQGPEFLTYFNYEAQQDKSGLPNDRFSAERPEGSISTLTIQRTEQRDSAMYRCASSLVAYNEKLFFGSGTQLSVL.

The chain carries TRBV3-1 and TRBJ1-1; a weak D match, TRBD1 (5 bases). Per germline, CDR1 LGHDT and CDR2 YNNKEL (reference sequence). The CDR3 spans 14 residues. Trimming left V 4 bases short and J 4 bases short, with 13 bases between. The CDR3 here is CASSPLSGLTEAFF. The CDR3 region has the DNA TGTGCCAGCAGCCCGTTATCAGGGCTCACTGAAGCTTTCTTT.

Many counts were recorded for this clonotype. The genes are TRBV20-1 and TRBJ1-1; D is ambiguous. The V and J ends lost 0 bases and 4 bases respectively, with 15 bases between them. This CDR3 contains 15 residues. Germline V gives CDR1 DFQATT, CDR2 SNEGSKA (reference sequence). The CDR3 loop reads CSARELGWISTEAFF. As DNA, the CDR3 is TGCAGTGCTAGAGAACTAGGGTGGATAAGCACTGAAGCTTTCTTT.

The V call is TRBV11-1, the J call TRBJ2-3; D might be TRBD1 or TRBD2, each matching 5 bases. Germline loops: CDR1 SGHAT, CDR2 FQDESV (reference sequence). The length of the CDR3 is 16 residues. Trimming removed 5 bases at V and 0 bases at J, with 15 bases between. The CDR3 coding sequence is TGTGCCAGCAGCCATTATTTGGGGGAGAGCACAGATACGCAGTATTTT. Translation gives CASSHYLGESTDTQYF.

This clonotype showed up many times. The chain recombines TRBV12-3 or TRBV12-4 with TRBJ2-1; no reliable D call. CDR3 size: 16 residues. V was trimmed by 2 bases and J by 0 bases, leaving 11 bases between them. The CDR3, as DNA: TGTGCCAGCAGTTTACCATCCCTATACTCCTACAATGAGCAGTTCTTC. It is translated as CASSLPSLYSYNEQFF.

This clonotype was found a few times. This chain connects TRBV4-1 to TRBJ2-3; D perhaps matches TRBD2 (6 bases). CDR1 and CDR2 from the germline V gene are MGHRA and YSYEKL. The CDR3 runs 14 residues. V lost 3 bases and J lost 1, with 8 bases in between. The CDR3 protein is CASSQPGGTDTQYF. The CDR3 nucleotides are TGCGCCAGCAGCCAGCCGGGGGGCACAGATACGCAGTATTTT.

This clonotype came up once. The CDR3 DNA reads as TGTGCCAGCAGCGTAGGGGGGGCACATCAGCCCCAGCATTTT. Protein sequence: CASSVGGAHQPQHF. The chain joins TRBV9 to TRBJ1-5, with D possibly TRBD1 on 6 matching bases. Trimming cost V 0 bases and J 5 bases, with 9 bases left between them. This CDR3 is built from 14 residues. Germline CDR1 and CDR2: SGDLS and YYNGEE.

In its sample, this clonotype was seen a few times. The chain has TRBV7-9 and TRBJ2-7; 7 bases align to TRBD1. V shed 5 bases, J shed 2 bases, and the junction held 6 bases outside the gene matches. CDR3 length equals 14 residues. Germline CDR1 and CDR2: SEHNR and FQNEAQ (reference sequence). CDR3 sequence: CASSRRTGPYEQYF. In DNA, the CDR3 is TGTGCCAGCAGCCGAAGGACAGGACCCTACGAGCAGTACTTC.